This paragraph covers one T cell receptor (beta chain) sequence. This clonotype came up a few times. The antigen this receptor binds is unknown. No much larger clone is present one base from it, and per-base qualities are unavailable. The TCR beta CDR3 regions were amplified from the RNA transcripts. A first-round RT-PCR of the TCR CDR3 used the HTBI primer set with the Qiagen OneStep RT-PCR kit. Libraries were constructed in a second round of multiplex PCR, after which size selection and purification were carried out. Libraries were sequenced paired-end with 100 bp reads on an Illumina HiSeq2000. The paper's data handling went like this. SOAPnuke was used to process the raw data, removing reads that contained adapters or uncalled bases, had a mean Phred below 15, or lacked an exact match to the constant primer or identifier. COPE v1.2.5 was used to merge the high-quality paired reads, and each unique nucleotide sequence was defined as a clonotype. MiTCR v1.1 was used to align clonotypes to the IMGT TRBV, TRBD and TRBJ reference segments. Analysis was restricted to V-J combinations with a frequency above 0.0001, which covered roughly 99% of repertoires. The TCS score was defined as F50 (clonal expansion) divided by E x V (chaos), with BLOSUM62-based TCRdist calculated between CDR3 peptides within each V-J. Welch's t-statistics and random forest reduced roughly 530 V-J features to 13, which were used in a naive Bayes classifier (R e1071). TCRdb redid the processing of the public reads, applying fastp at Q25 and MiXCR, and retained in-frame beta chains. Each entry merges the rows of one CDR3 protein and shows their most common DNA and genes. The V and J calls come from TCRdb's annotation, not from the publication. The sample has hundreds of thousands of distinct CDR3 sequences on record, approximately 15% of them singletons. The biggest ten clones account for roughly 3% of the sample.

This entry is derived from a study of T cells in Graves' hyperthyroidism and ophthalmopathy (dated 2019 in TCRdb). For context, the study as a whole: Peripheral blood was sampled at the time of initial diagnosis, prior to any treatment. Thyroid tissue and blood T-cell repertoires from about six Graves' hyperthyroidism patients were also compared in the study. An independent validation cohort of fewer than 20 hyperthyroidism patients and roughly 16 patients who later progressed to ophthalmopathy tested prospective prediction of ophthalmopathy. After sampling, hyperthyroidism patients received methimazole starting at 30 mg daily, and ophthalmopathy patients received high-dose intravenous methylprednisolone. The paper describes TCR Vbeta CDR3 sequencing of 120 to 150 peripheral blood samples, made up of approximately 40 ophthalmopathy patients, roughly 80 hyperthyroidism patients and 17 progressor patients. The 75 to 100 discovery patients were randomly split 7:3 into training and test sets. To identify distinguishing TCR V-J signatures, a discovery cohort of 90 to 100 patients was used, comprising 43 with Graves' ophthalmopathy and around 57 with stable Graves' hyperthyroidism. Here is what the overall study found, with its caveats: In validation, progression to ophthalmopathy was predicted by the model with 55% to 71% sensitivity and around 76% specificity, a median of approximately 6.5 months before onset. Sample size was not statistically predetermined, and blinding of investigators to group allocation was not performed. A model built on a 13 V-J signature distinguished ophthalmopathy from stable hyperthyroidism, reaching around 87% sensitivity and under 84% specificity in cross-validation and 80%/75% in testing. Most expanded thyroid clonotypes (frequency above 0.001) were also found in blood, which suggests that blood repertoires may mirror thyroid immune responses.

Ophthalmopathy patients had moderately to severely active disease, with a Clinical Activity Score of 3 or more, a NOSPECS grade of 4 or more, and a disease duration of less than 3 months. Patients with uncontrolled infections, other autoimmune diseases, pregnancy or lactation were excluded. Diagnoses were based on clinical symptoms, serum thyroxine and TRAb, thyroid ultrasound and orbital computed tomography. PBMCs were separated from about 10 ml of fresh peripheral blood using Ficoll-Paque density gradient centrifugation. Trizol reagent was used to extract total RNA, and RNA quality was then checked on an Agilent 2100 Bioanalyzer. From the cysteine up to the phenylalanine, the CDR3 has a length of 12 residues. Just the 36-base CDR3 DNA is kept, in frame starting at base 1. The junction carries 14 bases between V and J, which are trimmed by 7 bases and 7 bases respectively. CDR1 and CDR2, looked up from the germline V gene, are SQVTM and ANQGSEA.

This clonotype was sampled from a woman between 35 and 50 years old with Graves' ophthalmopathy. Sequencing was carried out using blood. The sequence joins TRBV29-1 to TRBJ2-4; a confident D gene designation cannot be given. The CDR3 corresponds to CSARYPGNIQYF. The DNA sequence reads TGCAGCGCGAGGTACCCCGGGAACATTCAGTACTTC.